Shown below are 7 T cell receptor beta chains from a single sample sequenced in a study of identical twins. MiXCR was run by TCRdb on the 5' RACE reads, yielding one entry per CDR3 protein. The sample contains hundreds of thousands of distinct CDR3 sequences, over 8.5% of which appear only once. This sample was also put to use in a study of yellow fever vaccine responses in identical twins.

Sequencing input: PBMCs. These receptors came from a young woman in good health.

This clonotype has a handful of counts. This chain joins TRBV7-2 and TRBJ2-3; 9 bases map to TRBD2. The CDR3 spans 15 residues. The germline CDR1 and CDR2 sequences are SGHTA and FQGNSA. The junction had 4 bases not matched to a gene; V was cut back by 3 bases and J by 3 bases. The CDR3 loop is CASSFLAGYTDTQYF. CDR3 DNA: TGTGCCAGCAGCTTTCTAGCGGGATATACAGATACGCAGTATTTT.

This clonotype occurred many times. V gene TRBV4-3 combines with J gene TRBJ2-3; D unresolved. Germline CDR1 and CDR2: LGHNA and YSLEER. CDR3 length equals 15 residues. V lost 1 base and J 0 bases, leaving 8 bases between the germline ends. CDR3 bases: TGCGCCAGCAGCCAAGGTCCCGGAAGCACAGATACGCAGTATTTT. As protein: CASSQGPGSTDTQYF.

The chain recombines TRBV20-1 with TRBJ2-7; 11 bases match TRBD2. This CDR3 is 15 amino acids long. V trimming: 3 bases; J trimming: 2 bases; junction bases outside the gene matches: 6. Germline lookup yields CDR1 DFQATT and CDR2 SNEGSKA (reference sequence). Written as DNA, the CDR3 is TGCAGTGCTAGGCTAGCGGGAGGAATTACCTACGAGCAGTACTTC. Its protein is CSARLAGGITYEQYF.

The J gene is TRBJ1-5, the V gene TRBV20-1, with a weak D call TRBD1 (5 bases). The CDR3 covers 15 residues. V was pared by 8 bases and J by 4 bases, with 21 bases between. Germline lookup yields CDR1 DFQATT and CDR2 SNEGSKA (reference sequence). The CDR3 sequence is CSIRKVIEGNQPQHF. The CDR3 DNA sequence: TGCAGTATTAGGAAGGTGATAGAGGGGAATCAGCCCCAGCATTTT.

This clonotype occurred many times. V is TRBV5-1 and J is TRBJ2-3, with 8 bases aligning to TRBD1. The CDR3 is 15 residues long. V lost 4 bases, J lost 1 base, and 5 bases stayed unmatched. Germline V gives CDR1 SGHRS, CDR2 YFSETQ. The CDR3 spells CASSRGTGGTDTQYF. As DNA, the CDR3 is TGCGCCAGCAGCCGCGGGACAGGTGGCACAGATACGCAGTATTTT.

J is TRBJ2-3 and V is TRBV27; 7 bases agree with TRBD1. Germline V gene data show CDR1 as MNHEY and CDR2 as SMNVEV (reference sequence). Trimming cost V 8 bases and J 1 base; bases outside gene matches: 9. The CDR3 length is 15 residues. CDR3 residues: CASHARDSRTDTQYF. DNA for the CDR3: TGTGCCAGCCACGCTCGGGACAGTCGCACAGATACGCAGTATTTT.

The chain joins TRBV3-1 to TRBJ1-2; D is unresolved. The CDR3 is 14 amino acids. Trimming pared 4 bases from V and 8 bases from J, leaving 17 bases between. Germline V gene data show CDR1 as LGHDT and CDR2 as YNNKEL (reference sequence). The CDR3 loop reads CASSRGSPPNGYTF. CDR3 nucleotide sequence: TGTGCCAGCAGCCGCGGTTCTCCCCCCAACGGCTACACCTTC.